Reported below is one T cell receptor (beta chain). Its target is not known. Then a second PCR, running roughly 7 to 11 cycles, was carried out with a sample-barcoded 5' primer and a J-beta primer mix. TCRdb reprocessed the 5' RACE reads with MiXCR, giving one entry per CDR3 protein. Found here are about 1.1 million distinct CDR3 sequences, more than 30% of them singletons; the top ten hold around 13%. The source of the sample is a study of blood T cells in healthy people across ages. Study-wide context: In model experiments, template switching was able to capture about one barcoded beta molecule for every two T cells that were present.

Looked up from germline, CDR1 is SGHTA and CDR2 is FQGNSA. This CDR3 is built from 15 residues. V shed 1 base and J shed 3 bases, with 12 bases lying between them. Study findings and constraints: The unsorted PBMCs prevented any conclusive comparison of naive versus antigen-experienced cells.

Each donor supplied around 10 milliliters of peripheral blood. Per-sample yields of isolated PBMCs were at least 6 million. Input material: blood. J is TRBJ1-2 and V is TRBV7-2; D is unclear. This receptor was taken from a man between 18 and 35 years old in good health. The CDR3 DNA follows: TGTGCCAGCAGCTTAGACGAGGCGATCTACTATGGCTACACCTTC. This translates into CASSLDEAIYYGYTF.